Presented here are 13 T cell receptor beta chains from one specimen sequenced in a study of CD4 T cells in relation to SARS-CoV-2 and coronaviruses. CD4+ T cells from unexposed donors were obtained before the COVID-19 pandemic (2011-2018). Only in-frame clones appear in the TCRdb table, and some are missing; sequencing was by immunoSEQ multiplex PCR. The sample includes about 59,000 clones, about nine tenths seen only once; the top ten take more than 1.1%. Sequencing was done on a sample of memory CD4+ T cells from PBMCs. These TCRs come from a human donor in good health.

This clone was observed once. The V and J genes are TRBV5-5 and TRBJ2-7, with 11 positions matching TRBD1. This CDR3 is built from 15 residues. CDR1 SGHKS and CDR2 YYEKEE come from the germline V gene (reference sequence). Trimming at V came to 7 bases and at J to 3 bases, leaving 9 bases not matched to a gene. CDR3 residues: CASEPGQGVYYEQYF. The DNA of the CDR3 is TGTGCCAGCGAACCGGGACAGGGGGTATACTACGAGCAGTACTTC.

The rearrangement links TRBV7-6 to TRBJ1-3; 7 nucleotides align to TRBD1. CDR1 and CDR2 (germline): SGHVS, FNYEAQ. The CDR3 extends over 15 amino acids. V lost 5 bases and J lost 3; bases outside the gene matches: 7. The CDR3 region has the DNA TGTGCCAGCAGCAAGGGACAGACTCTTGGAAACACCATATATTTT. This translates into CASSKGQTLGNTIYF.

This clone was counted once. The chain uses TRBV15 and TRBJ2-5; tentatively, D is TRBD1 (6 bases). V lost 2 bases and J 1 base, leaving 8 bases between the germline ends. The CDR3 is made up of 14 amino acids. The germline V gene encodes CDR1 LNHNV and CDR2 YYDKDF (reference sequence). The CDR3 spells CATSRQGTQETQYF. The CDR3 bases are TGTGCCACCAGCAGACAGGGGACCCAAGAGACCCAGTACTTC.

This sequence joins TRBV5-4 and TRBJ2-2; D not resolved. This CDR3 comprises 14 residues. The germline V gene encodes CDR1 SGHNT and CDR2 YYREEE (reference sequence). Trimming left V 4 bases short and J 5 bases short, with 12 bases between. The CDR3 nucleotides read TGTGCCAGCAGCGGGGTAATGGGGACCGGGGAGCTGTTTTTT. Amino acid sequence: CASSGVMGTGELFF.

This chain joins TRBV5-8 and TRBJ2-7; 9 bases align to TRBD1. V was pared by 6 bases and J by 3 bases, with 4 bases of the junction left unmatched. The CDR3 runs 13 residues. Germline values: CDR1 SGHTS, CDR2 YDEGEE. The chain's CDR3 is CASIPTGGYEQYF. DNA of the CDR3: TGTGCCAGCATCCCGACAGGGGGCTACGAGCAGTACTTC.

This clone was counted a few times. The chain uses TRBV6-6 and TRBJ1-6; D is possibly TRBD1 (5 bases). CDR3 length: 16 amino acids. The germline V gene encodes CDR1 MNHNY and CDR2 SVGAGI (reference sequence). The ends were cut back, 4 bases at V and 6 bases at J, with 16 bases in the middle. This CDR3 reads CASSLGPPGGNSPLHF. CDR3 in DNA: TGTGCCAGCAGTTTGGGACCCCCGGGGGGTAATTCACCCCTCCACTTT.

The chain uses TRBV7-2 and TRBJ2-7; 9 bases are a match to TRBD2. This CDR3 has 19 amino acids. Germline values: CDR1 SGHTA, CDR2 FQGNSA. V shed 3 bases, J shed 4 bases, and the junction held 19 bases outside the gene matches. CDR3 DNA: TGTGCCAGCAGCTTCGTAGGGACCGACAGGACTAGCGCTAAATACGAGCAGTACTTC. Translation gives CASSFVGTDRTSAKYEQYF.

This clone has only one observation. The J gene is TRBJ2-5, the V gene TRBV5-4; the match to TRBD1 covers 8 bases. Germline loops: CDR1 SGHNT, CDR2 YYREEE (reference sequence). The trim removed 1 base at V and 3 bases at J, leaving 2 bases unmatched. The CDR3 runs to 14 residues. Here the CDR3 DNA reads TGTGCCAGCAGCTTGTTACAGGGGGAAGAGACCCAGTACTTC. It translates to CASSLLQGEETQYF. The full variable domain, in which reference TRBV5-4 and TRBJ2-5 provide the parts outside the CDR3, is ETGVTQSPTHLIKTRGQQVTLRCSSQSGHNTVSWYQQALGQGPQFIFQYYREEENGRGNFPPRFSGLQFPNYSSELNVNALELDDSALYLCASSLLQGEETQYFGPGTRLLVL.

The rearrangement joins TRBV5-1 to TRBJ1-4; D unresolved. V was trimmed by 1 base and J by 5 bases, leaving 18 bases between them. Germline CDR1 and CDR2: SGHRS and YFSETQ. The CDR3 is 17 amino acids. CDR3 bases: TGCGCCAGCAGCTTGTTTCCTGGGTCGGCTTTAAATGAAAAACTGTTTTTT. Amino acids: CASSLFPGSALNEKLFF. The whole variable domain, filled in from reference TRBV5-1 and TRBJ1-4, reads KAGVTQTPRYLIKTRGQQVTLSCSPISGHRSVSWYQQTPGQGLQFLFEYFSETQRNKGNFPGRFSGRQFSNSRSEMNVSTLELGDSALYLCASSLFPGSALNEKLFFGSGTQLSVL.

The chain couples TRBV5-1 to TRBJ2-1; 11 nucleotides line up with TRBD2. V lost 3 bases to trimming and J lost 9 bases; unmatched junction nucleotides: 2. CDR1 is SGHRS, CDR2 YFSETQ, per germline. The CDR3 length is 13 residues. The CDR3 bases are TGCGCCAGCAGCTCCGGGACTAGCGGTGAGCAGTTCTTC. Translating it yields CASSSGTSGEQFF.

The chain uses TRBV11-2 and TRBJ2-2, with D hard to call. The CDR3 contains 14 residues. Trimming cost V 0 bases and J 3 bases, with 5 bases left between them. The germline gives CDR1 SGHAT, CDR2 FQNNGV. In nucleotides, the CDR3 is TGTGCCAGCAGCTTAGAACTCTACACCGGGGAGCTGTTTTTT. This sequence encodes CASSLELYTGELFF.

The chain links TRBV9 to TRBJ1-6; D ambiguous. Trimming cost V 0 bases and J 0 bases, with 7 bases left between them. Germline CDR1 reads SGDLS; CDR2 reads YYNGEE. This CDR3 is 16 amino acids long. The CDR3 nucleotides are TGTGCCAGCAGCGTAGGCCAGAGCTCCTATAATTCACCCCTCCACTTT. Its protein is CASSVGQSSYNSPLHF.

The chain has TRBV18 and TRBJ2-3, with D unresolved. The V end was cut by 3 bases, the J end by 1 base, with 11 bases between. CDR1 KGHSH and CDR2 LQKENI come from the germline V gene. This CDR3 spans 15 amino acids. CDR3 in DNA: TGTGCCAGCTCACCTGTAGTACTTGGCACAGATACGCAGTATTTT. Translated, it gives CASSPVVLGTDTQYF. Drawing the rest from reference TRBV18 and TRBJ2-3, the complete variable domain is NAGVMQNPRHLVRRRGQEARLRCSPMKGHSHVYWYRQLPEEGLKFMVYLQKENIIDESGMPKERFSAEFPKEGPSILRIQQVVRGDSAAYFCASSPVVLGTDTQYFGPGTRLTVL.